A single count supports the clone carrying this T cell receptor beta chain. These data come from a study of blood T cell repertoires in COVID-19. About the study: Samples representing acute and convalescent COVID-19 were sourced from the United States, Italy and Spain. The analysed material was cDNA or gDNA that came from T cells, B-cell-depleted T cells, or PBMCs.

The CDR3 covers 14 residues. From germline, CDR1 is LNHDA and CDR2 SQIVND (reference sequence). The V and J ends lost 5 bases and 0 bases respectively, with 10 bases between them. Authors' analysis steps: Reference gene primer amplification in the assay estimated nucleated cell counts. The table came from immunoSEQ multiplex PCR; TCRdb's copy has only in-frame clones and leaves some out. V and J calls and clone size are as listed in that table; D and trimming were resolved from the DNA. Seen here are some 150,000 clones, around 83% observed once, and the top ten hold 8.2%. The clonotype comes from a woman in her sixties or seventies with acute or convalescent COVID-19. The specimen sequenced was peripheral blood. The chain employs TRBV19 and TRBJ1-1, with D possibly being TRBD1 (6 bases). Here the CDR3 DNA reads TGTGCCAGTAGTCCCCAGGGGATGAACACTGAAGCTTTCTTT. This sequence encodes CASSPQGMNTEAFF.